A selection of T cell receptor beta chains follows, all from one sample in a study of regulatory T cells in long-lasting Graves disease. TCRdb passed the multiplex PCR reads through MiXCR, listing each CDR3 protein once. The sample shows some 560,000 distinct CDR3 sequences, 15% to 20% of them seen only once. Separately, the same data were catalogued under a study of T cells in Graves' hyperthyroidism and ophthalmopathy.

Sequencing used peripheral blood mononuclear cells (PBMCs), obtained at new diagnosis, from a patient treated with antithyroid drugs. These receptors came from a middle-aged woman with Graves disease. Each CDR3 is given with its conserved first and last residue. A D gene is named only where the DNA matches it firmly. The size of a clone is reported for some rows only, either as once, few or many, or as a class for expanded clones.

V	D	size	J	CDR3	DNA
TRBV7-9	.	.	TRBJ1-6	CASSLAYLEVSYNSPLHF	TGTGCCAGCAGCTTAGCGTATTTGGAAGTCTCCTATAATTCACCCCTCCACTTT
TRBV19	TRBD1	few	TRBJ2-1	CASSRTGENNEQFF	TGTGCCAGTAGTAGGACAGGGGAGAACAATGAGCAGTTCTTC
TRBV19	.	.	TRBJ1-6	CASSIGHEGDSPLHF	TGTGCCAGTAGTATTGGACATGAGGGGGATTCACCCCTCCACTTT
TRBV3-1	.	many	TRBJ2-7	CASSQIFNRAYEQYF	TGTGCCAGCAGCCAAATTTTCAACAGAGCCTACGAGCAGTACTTC
TRBV28	.	many	TRBJ2-7	CASSLSRDSRYEQYF	TGTGCCAGCAGTTTATCGCGGGACAGTCGCTACGAGCAGTACTTC
TRBV15	.	many	TRBJ1-1	CATSRDKTGNTEAFF	TGTGCCACCAGCAGAGATAAGACAGGCAACACTGAAGCTTTCTTT
TRBV11-2	.	many	TRBJ1-1	CASSSSGSTEAFF	TGTGCCAGCAGCTCAAGCGGTAGCACTGAAGCTTTCTTT
TRBV12-3/TRBV12-4	TRBD1	.	TRBJ2-6	CATSAPPGQASLSGANVLTF	TGTGCCACCAGTGCCCCCCCCGGACAGGCGTCCCTCTCTGGGGCCAACGTCCTGACTTTC
TRBV27	TRBD2	many	TRBJ2-7	CASSMGLAGYEQYF	TGTGCCAGCAGTATGGGACTAGCGGGTTACGAGCAGTACTTC
TRBV20-1	.	.	TRBJ1-1	CSARGQAGTEAFF	TGCAGTGCTAGAGGACAGGCGGGCACTGAAGCTTTCTTT
TRBV5-1	TRBD1	many	TRBJ1-1	CASRDDRDTEAFF	TGCGCCAGCAGAGACGACAGGGACACTGAAGCTTTCTTT
TRBV5-6	.	few	TRBJ2-5	CASSLVTFQETQYF	TGTGCCAGCAGCTTGGTGACCTTTCAAGAGACCCAGTACTTC
TRBV28	.	many	TRBJ1-2	CASAYGQSNYGYTF	TGTGCCAGCGCATACGGACAGTCTAACTATGGCTACACCTTC
TRBV15	.	many	TRBJ2-3	CATSRVLTDTQYF	TGTGCCACCAGCAGAGTGTTGACAGATACGCAGTATTTT
TRBV6-1	TRBD1	few	TRBJ1-5	CASRAGTDNQPQHF	TGTGCCAGCAGGGCCGGGACAGACAATCAGCCCCAGCATTTT
TRBV14	TRBD1	.	TRBJ2-1	CASSQGVTSRDRPVNEQFF	TGTGCCAGCAGCCAAGGTGTCACCTCCCGGGACAGACCGGTCAATGAGCAGTTCTTC
TRBV6-1	.	many	TRBJ1-5	CASSETVGGQPQHF	TGTGCCAGCAGTGAAACAGTGGGGGGTCAGCCCCAGCATTTT
TRBV24-1	.	.	TRBJ1-1	CATRGLPEAFF	TGTGCCACCAGAGGGCTCCCTGAAGCTTTCTTT
TRBV3-1	.	few	TRBJ2-3	CASRAGGSGTDTQYF	TGTGCCAGCAGAGCTGGAGGGTCCGGCACAGATACGCAGTATTTT
TRBV19	TRBD1	.	TRBJ1-4	CASSIVDRVNEKLFF	TGTGCCAGTAGTATAGTCGACAGGGTAAATGAAAAACTGTTTTTT
TRBV6-1	TRBD2	many	TRBJ2-2	CASSETSGGAGELFF	TGTGCCAGCAGTGAAACTAGCGGGGGGGCCGGGGAGCTGTTTTTT
TRBV15	.	.	TRBJ1-2	CAASREAYGYTF	TGTGCCGCCAGCAGAGAAGCCTATGGCTACACCTTC
TRBV12-3/TRBV12-4	.	.	TRBJ2-7	CASSPAMSSYEQYF	TGTGCCAGCAGTCCAGCCATGAGCTCCTACGAGCAGTACTTC
TRBV30	.	many	TRBJ2-3	CAWSPYLDTQYF	TGTGCCTGGAGTCCTTACCTAGATACGCAGTATTTT
TRBV11-1	TRBD1	.	TRBJ1-2	CASSFQGAKNYGYTF	TGTGCCAGCAGCTTCCAGGGGGCAAAGAACTATGGCTACACCTTC
TRBV4-1	.	.	TRBJ1-5	CASSQDFSGSNQPQHF	TGCGCCAGCAGCCAAGATTTCTCCGGTAGCAATCAGCCCCAGCATTTT
TRBV11-2	.	many	TRBJ2-1	CASTSVGRGRKFEQFF	TGTGCCAGCACCTCAGTCGGCAGGGGAAGGAAATTTGAGCAGTTCTTC
TRBV7-8	.	many	TRBJ2-1	CASSPTRANEQFF	TGTGCCAGCAGCCCCACCAGGGCAAATGAGCAGTTCTTC
TRBV7-3	.	.	TRBJ1-5	CASRGGRGNQPQHF	TGTGCCAGCAGAGGAGGAAGGGGCAATCAGCCCCAGCATTTT
TRBV20-1	.	.	TRBJ2-7	CSARSAESYEQYF	TGCAGTGCTAGATCAGCCGAGTCCTACGAGCAGTACTTC
TRBV3-1	TRBD2	many	TRBJ2-5	CASSRNSGGVQETQYF	TGTGCCAGCAGCCGAAATAGCGGGGGAGTCCAAGAGACCCAGTACTTC
TRBV12-3/TRBV12-4	.	.	TRBJ2-2	CASSHWTESTGELFF	TGCGCCAGCAGCCACTGGACAGAATCCACCGGGGAGCTGTTTTTT
TRBV7-8	.	many	TRBJ1-1	CASSLRAANTEAFF	TGTGCCAGCAGCTTAAGGGCAGCGAACACTGAAGCTTTCTTT
TRBV18	TRBD2	few	TRBJ2-3	CASSPVLAGIGGTDTQYF	TGTGCCAGCTCACCGGTCCTAGCGGGCATTGGGGGCACAGATACGCAGTATTTT
TRBV20-1	TRBD2	few	TRBJ2-1	CSAPASGGHNEQFF	TGCAGTGCGCCCGCCAGCGGGGGCCACAATGAGCAGTTCTTC
TRBV20-1	.	many	TRBJ2-7	CSARDRAGSYEQYF	TGCAGTGCTAGAGATAGAGCGGGCTCCTACGAGCAGTACTTC
TRBV5-1	TRBD1	few	TRBJ2-7	CASSLVPTGPSYEQYF	TGCGCCAGCAGCTTGGTACCGACAGGGCCCTCCTACGAGCAGTACTTC
TRBV5-1	TRBD1	.	TRBJ2-5	CASRGAAGGAGETQYF	TGCGCCAGCAGGGGCGCGGCAGGGGGCGCGGGGGAGACCCAGTACTTC
TRBV7-8	TRBD1	.	TRBJ1-1	CASSLAVTGVTNTEAFF	TGTGCCAGCAGCTTAGCAGTAACAGGGGTGACGAACACTGAAGCTTTCTTT
TRBV7-6	.	few	TRBJ1-5	CASSRTAGSNQPQHF	TGTGCCAGCAGCCGGACGGCCGGTAGCAATCAGCCCCAGCATTTT
TRBV28	TRBD1	few	TRBJ1-1	CASSFLTGRTEAFF	TGTGCCAGCAGTTTCTTGACAGGGCGGACTGAAGCTTTCTTT
TRBV11-2	.	many	TRBJ1-2	CASSLDLAIPENYGYTF	TGTGCCAGCAGCTTAGATTTGGCCATACCCGAGAACTATGGCTACACCTTC
TRBV12-3/TRBV12-4	TRBD2	.	TRBJ2-1	CASSLELAGANNEQFF	TGTGCCAGCAGTTTAGAACTAGCGGGAGCCAACAATGAGCAGTTCTTC
TRBV29-1	TRBD1	many	TRBJ1-5	CSATTGGMGNQPQHF	TGCAGCGCTACGACAGGGGGCATGGGCAATCAGCCCCAGCATTTT
TRBV11-1	.	.	TRBJ2-4	CASSLADWGPKNIQYF	TGTGCCAGCAGCTTAGCGGATTGGGGGCCCAAAAACATTCAGTACTTC